The T cell receptor beta chain described here comes from a study of blood T cell repertoires in COVID-19. CDR3 size: 14 residues. Trimming removed 0 bases at V and 8 bases at J, with 14 bases between. Germline V gene lookup returns CDR1 GTSNPN and CDR2 SVGIG (reference sequence). This table comes from immunoSEQ multiplex PCR, and its TCRdb copy is limited to in-frame clones, with some not included. The sample lists roughly 65,000 clones, about 86% occurring once. This TCR derives from a man aged 50-59 years with acute or convalescent COVID-19. The chain carries TRBV30 and TRBJ2-1, with D perhaps TRBD1 (5 bases). Sequenced: peripheral blood. CDR3 loop: CAWSVGLVVHEQFF. CDR3 bases: TGTGCCTGGAGTGTGGGGCTAGTCGTCCATGAGCAGTTCTTC.